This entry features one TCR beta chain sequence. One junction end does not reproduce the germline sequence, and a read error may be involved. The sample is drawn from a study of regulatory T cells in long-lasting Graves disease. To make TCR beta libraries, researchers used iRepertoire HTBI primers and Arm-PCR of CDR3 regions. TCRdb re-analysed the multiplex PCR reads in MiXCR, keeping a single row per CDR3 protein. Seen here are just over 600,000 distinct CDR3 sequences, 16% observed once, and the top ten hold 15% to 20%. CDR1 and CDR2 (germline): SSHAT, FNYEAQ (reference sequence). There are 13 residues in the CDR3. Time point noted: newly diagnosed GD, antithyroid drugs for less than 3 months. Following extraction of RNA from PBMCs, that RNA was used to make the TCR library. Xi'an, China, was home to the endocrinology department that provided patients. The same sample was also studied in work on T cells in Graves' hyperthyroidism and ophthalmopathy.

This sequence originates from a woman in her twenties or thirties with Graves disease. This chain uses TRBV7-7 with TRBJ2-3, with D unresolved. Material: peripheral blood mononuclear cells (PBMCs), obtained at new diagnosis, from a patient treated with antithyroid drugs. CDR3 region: CASSLESADTQYF. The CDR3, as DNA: TGTGCTAGCAGCTTAGAGAGCGCAGATACGCAGTATTTT.